The 17 T cell receptor beta chains below come from one sample, sequenced in a study of T-cell memory formation after mild COVID-19. TCRdb re-derived calls from the 5' RACE reads in MiXCR, one entry per CDR3 protein. The table lists approximately 300,000 distinct CDR3 sequences, approximately 15% of them singletons. Sequencing was performed on PBMCs or a T cell subset sorted from them (not recorded which). The receptor set was obtained from a man younger than 35 who had mild COVID-19 (a few samples of this study predate the infection). Cell type and time point are not known.

This clonotype was seen a few times. The chain joins TRBV2 to TRBJ1-4; maybe TRBD1 (6 bases). There are 12 residues in the CDR3. Per germline, CDR1 SNHLY and CDR2 FYNNEI. The ends were cut back, 4 bases at V and 6 bases at J, with 6 bases in the middle. CDR3 residues: CASSGTDEKLFF. Written as DNA, the CDR3 is TGTGCCAGCAGTGGGACAGATGAAAAACTGTTTTTT.

In its sample, this clonotype was seen a few times. The chain employs TRBV5-1 and TRBJ2-5; D uncertain. This CDR3 comprises 13 residues. Trimming stripped 0 bases from V and 3 bases from J, with 6 bases between. Germline V CDR1 and CDR2: SGHRS, YFSETQ. For the CDR3, the DNA is TGCGCCAGCAGCTTGGACTATGAAGAGACCCAGTACTTC. Its protein is CASSLDYEETQYF.

This clonotype was seen a handful of times. The J gene is TRBJ2-3, the V gene TRBV5-1; TRBD1 aligns across 7 bases. The trim removed 1 base at V and 2 bases at J, leaving 4 bases unmatched. The length of the CDR3 is 15 residues. CDR1 and CDR2 (germline): SGHRS, YFSETQ. The CDR3 protein is CASSLPTGDTDTQYF. DNA for the CDR3: TGCGCCAGCAGCTTGCCAACAGGGGACACAGATACGCAGTATTTT.

This clonotype occurred a few times. The chain is built from TRBV14 and TRBJ2-5, with a possible D match to TRBD1 (5 bases). CDR1 is SGHDN, CDR2 FVKESK, per germline. The CDR3 has 15 residues. Trimming pared 4 bases from V and 1 base from J, leaving 13 bases between. CDR3 sequence (DNA): TGTGCCAGCAGCCTTGGGGCAGCTTTCCAAGAGACCCAGTACTTC. This codes for CASSLGAAFQETQYF.

This clonotype was observed at least ten times. This chain connects TRBV7-8 to TRBJ1-1, with 7 positions matching TRBD1. This CDR3 region has 13 residues. V lost 1 base, J lost 4 bases, and 0 bases stayed unmatched. CDR1 and CDR2 from the germline V gene are SGHVS and FQNEAQ. Here the CDR3 reads CASSLGQGTEAFF. CDR3 nucleotides: TGTGCCAGCAGCTTAGGACAGGGCACTGAAGCTTTCTTT.

There are a few counts of this clonotype. V gene TRBV7-2 combines with J gene TRBJ2-5, with 7 bases matching TRBD2. Germline lookup yields CDR1 SGHTA and CDR2 FQGNSA. The CDR3 extends over 13 amino acids. The V and J ends lost 5 bases and 3 bases, in that order; junction bases with no gene match: 3. The CDR3 spells CASSRGREETQYF. CDR3 bases: TGTGCCAGCAGCCGAGGGAGGGAAGAGACCCAGTACTTC.

This clonotype was recorded a few times. V and J are TRBV20-1 and TRBJ2-1; possibly TRBD2 for D (5 bases). Trimming took 4 bases from V and 4 from J, leaving 14 bases between them. Germline V CDR1 and CDR2: DFQATT, SNEGSKA (reference sequence). The CDR3 extends over 14 amino acids. This CDR3 is CSATGSQIYNEQFF. DNA for the CDR3: TGCAGTGCTACGGGATCTCAAATTTACAATGAGCAGTTCTTC.

J is TRBJ1-2 and V is TRBV19, with unresolved D. V was cut by 4 bases and J by 8 bases, with 20 bases left in between. Germline CDR1 is LNHDA and CDR2 is SQIVND (reference sequence). This CDR3 has 15 residues. CDR3 bases: TGTGCCAGTAGTACAGAGGGTCTATTCACTATCGGCTACACCTTC. It specifies CASSTEGLFTIGYTF.

There are many counts of this clonotype. The CDR3 loop reads CSVEGMGWDTEAFF. Here the CDR3 DNA reads TGCAGCGTTGAAGGTATGGGATGGGACACTGAAGCTTTCTTT. J is TRBJ1-1 and V is TRBV29-1, with D hard to call. Deletions cut 1 base from V and 3 bases from J, with 12 bases between. This CDR3 is 14 amino acids long. Germline V gene data show CDR1 as SQVTM and CDR2 as ANQGSEA.

This clonotype was seen a few times. The genes are TRBV3-1 and TRBJ2-6, with TRBD2 as a possible D gene (6 bases). The ends were cut back, 3 bases at V and 2 bases at J, with 11 bases in the middle. CDR1 is LGHDT and CDR2 is YNNKEL in the germline V gene (reference sequence). This CDR3 comprises 16 residues. The CDR3 coding sequence is TGTGCCAGCAGCCAGGGCGGGACGCCTGGGGCCAACGTCCTGACTTTC. Translation gives CASSQGGTPGANVLTF.

The CDR3 DNA sequence: TGTGCCAGCAGTTTAGTTGGGGGGACGGTGTATTTT. Its translation: CASSLVGGTVYF. This chain links TRBV12-3 or TRBV12-4 with TRBJ2-3; TRBD2 might be the D (6 bases). V lost 1 base and J 14 bases, leaving 13 bases between the germline ends. The CDR3 loop spans 12 amino acids.

The rearrangement uses TRBV27 and TRBJ1-6; perhaps TRBD1 as D (5 bases). Germline V gene sequence: CDR1 MNHEY, CDR2 SMNVEV (reference sequence). The ends were cut back, 6 bases at V and 10 bases at J, with 13 bases in the middle. This CDR3 has 13 residues. Written as DNA, the CDR3 is TGTGCCAGCAGATGGGACCTTATATCACCCCTCCACTTT. Residues: CASRWDLISPLHF.

This clonotype was recorded at least ten times. The V gene is TRBV7-6, the J gene TRBJ1-4, with unresolved D. Looked up from germline, CDR1 is SGHVS and CDR2 is FNYEAQ. Between the trimmed V and J ends, which lost 2 bases and 0 bases, there was a span of 7 bases. This CDR3 region has 15 residues. CDR3 nucleotide sequence: TGTGCCAGCAGCTTAAGACCGGCAACTAATGAAAAACTGTTTTTT. Its translation is CASSLRPATNEKLFF.

Written as DNA, the CDR3 is TGTGCCAGCAGTTACGCCGTCGCGGGGGGGCGTCGTGAGCAGTTCTTC. Translated: CASSYAVAGGRREQFF. This chain connects TRBV6-5 to TRBJ2-1; TRBD2 matches at 9 bases. This CDR3 region has 16 residues. V dropped 2 bases and J dropped 9; count of bases not matched to a gene: 11. Per the germline V gene, CDR1 is MNHEY and CDR2 is SVGAGI.

This clonotype was observed a few times. The chain recombines TRBV15 with TRBJ2-5, with unresolved D. CDR1 LNHNV and CDR2 YYDKDF come from the germline V gene (reference sequence). V was cut by 1 base and J by 7 bases, with 16 bases left in between. CDR3 length: 15 residues. In nucleotides, the CDR3 is TGTGCCACCAGCAGAGTAATCGCCATGGTAGGGACCCAGTACTTC. Its translation is CATSRVIAMVGTQYF.

Here the CDR3 DNA reads TGTGCCAGCAGTTTCGCAGTTTCTAGCGGGCCGGGGATAGAGGGCAGTGAGCAGTTCTTC. This encodes CASSFAVSSGPGIEGSEQFF. V and J are TRBV12-3 or TRBV12-4 and TRBJ2-1, with TRBD2 matching over 8 bases. The CDR3 runs 20 residues. V lost 3 bases, J lost 9 bases, and 25 bases stayed unmatched.

The CDR3 reads CASSYGWGTEAFF. The DNA of the CDR3 is TGTGCCAGCAGTTACGGTTGGGGAACTGAAGCTTTCTTT. J is TRBJ1-1 and V is TRBV6-5; D is unclear. The CDR3 has 13 amino acids. The V end lost 2 bases, the J end lost 5 bases, and 9 bases lay between the germline ends. Germline values: CDR1 MNHEY, CDR2 SVGAGI.